The 5 T cell receptor beta chains presented below share a single source sample, sequenced in a study of T cell clusters in autoimmune cytopenias. Multiplex touch-down PCR amplified TRB using TRB-A and TRB-B pools in one tube. TCRdb processed the multiplex PCR reads again and assigns one entry to each CDR3 protein, with no DNA. The table lists approximately 7,600 distinct CDR3 sequences. TRB was amplified from around 250 ng of peripheral blood genomic DNA per sample. Sequencing input: peripheral blood. Every receptor here comes from a human donor with an autoimmune cytopenia or autoimmune hepatitis (not recorded which).

This chain's CDR3 is CASSLDFSGELFF. The chain uses TRBV7-2 and TRBJ2-2. Germline assignment: CDR1 SGHTA and CDR2 FQGNSA. The CDR3 is 13 amino acids.

This clonotype is deemed medium-sized (0.01 to 0.1%) by its frequency. The chain carries TRBV18 and TRBJ2-1. The CDR3 contains 15 residues. Looked up from germline, CDR1 is KGHSH and CDR2 is LQKENI. CDR3 region: CASSLTASSYNEQFF.

By frequency, this clonotype is medium-sized. The chain joins TRBV6-6 to TRBJ2-2. Germline-derived CDR1 and CDR2 are MNHNY and SVGAGI (reference sequence). The CDR3 has 16 amino acids. The CDR3 loop is CASSYSRLSNTGELFF.

This clonotype is deemed medium-sized by its frequency. The gene calls are TRBV19 and TRBJ2-1; TCRdb indicates TRBD1, and absent DNA this call remains unverified. CDR3 size: 12 residues. Germline V CDR1 and CDR2: LNHDA, SQIVND (reference sequence). The CDR3 spells CASATGRNEQFF.

V is TRBV14 and J is TRBJ2-7; the TCRdb call, TRBD1, lacks DNA for checking. CDR1 and CDR2 from the germline V gene are SGHDN and FVKESK. CDR3 length: 14 amino acids. CDR3 sequence reads: CASSQSIRAHEQYF.